Below, 19 T cell receptor beta chains from the same sample are listed, as sequenced in a study of T-cell reconstitution after alpha-beta-depleted transplantation in children. Unique molecular identifiers were built into the TCRbeta library. Using its own MiXCR run on the PCR reads, TCRdb lists one record per CDR3 protein. The sample holds roughly 110,000 distinct CDR3 sequences; around a tenth are singletons and the top ten take under 35%. The specimen was PBMCs, collected before TCRalphabeta/CD19-depleted stem cell transplant. The receptors here all came from a boy under 10 years old with acute lymphoblastic leukemia, due to receive a stem cell transplant.

Within the sample, this clonotype is medium-sized. The chain combines TRBV6-6 with TRBJ2-1; the match to TRBD1 covers 7 bases. Germline values: CDR1 MNHNY, CDR2 SVGAGI (reference sequence). The V segment lost 7 bases and the J segment 11 bases; nucleotides outside the gene matches: 14. This CDR3 is built from 14 residues. The CDR3 sequence: CASNTGTAMAQQFF. The CDR3, as DNA: TGTGCCAGCAACACCGGGACAGCCATGGCCCAGCAGTTCTTC.

This clonotype was detected many times. The junction differs from germline at one of its ends, possibly a read error. The V gene is TRBV18, the J gene TRBJ2-1, with D hard to call. CDR1 KGHSH and CDR2 LQKENI come from the germline V gene. The CDR3 runs 11 residues. The CDR3 region is CASSPGNEQFF. The CDR3 DNA follows: TGCGCCAGCAGCCCGGGTAATGAGCAGTTCTTC.

The V and J genes are TRBV5-1 and TRBJ2-7; 8 bases are shared with TRBD2. The CDR3 has 16 residues. With V trimmed by 6 bases and J by 6 bases, 17 bases remained unmatched. In germline, CDR1 is SGHRS, CDR2 YFSETQ. The CDR3 here is CASKSRTGAGVVEQYF. In DNA form, the CDR3 reads TGCGCCAGCAAGAGCCGGACCGGAGCGGGAGTGGTCGAGCAGTACTTC.

This clonotype was counted a few times. The V gene is TRBV20-1, the J gene TRBJ2-7; 12 bases are shared with TRBD2. The CDR3 is 14 residues long. In germline, CDR1 is DFQATT, CDR2 SNEGSKA (reference sequence). The V segment lost 6 bases and the J segment 0 bases; nucleotides outside the gene matches: 3. CDR3 residues: CSAWTSGASYEQYF. DNA of the CDR3: TGCAGTGCATGGACTAGCGGGGCCTCCTACGAGCAGTACTTC.

This clonotype was counted a few times. The CDR3 DNA sequence: TGCAGTGCCCGGGACAGGGACCACCCCTACGAGCAGTACTTC. The encoded protein is CSARDRDHPYEQYF. The chain links TRBV20-1 to TRBJ2-7, with 9 bases identical to TRBD1. CDR1 and CDR2 from the germline V gene are DFQATT and SNEGSKA (reference sequence). Unmatched junction bases numbered 8, after V lost 6 bases and J lost 2 bases. There are 14 residues in the CDR3.

This clonotype was picked up a small number of times. CDR3: CSVTDRAAETQYF. CDR3 nucleotide sequence: TGCAGCGTAACGGACAGGGCCGCGGAGACCCAGTACTTC. The genes are TRBV29-1 and TRBJ2-5, with 8 bases matching TRBD1. The V gene end was trimmed by 6 bases and the J gene end by 5 bases; junction bases not matched to a gene: 8. In germline, CDR1 is SQVTM, CDR2 ANQGSEA. The length of the CDR3 is 13 residues. Full variable domain (outside the CDR3, taken from reference TRBV29-1 and TRBJ2-5): SAVISQKPSRDICQRGTSLTIQCQVDSQVTMMFWYRQQPGQSLTLIATANQGSEATYESGFVIDKFPISRPNLTFSTLTVSNMSPEDSSIYLCSVTDRAAETQYFGPGTRLLVL.

This clonotype appeared many times. The V and J genes are TRBV25-1 and TRBJ1-6; unclear D gene. This CDR3 spans 15 amino acids. With 2 bases removed from V and 9 bases from J, the gap between germline ends came to 14 bases. The germline gives CDR1 MGHDK, CDR2 SYGVNS. CDR3 nucleotides: TGTGCCAGCAGTGAACAGGTTACGAGTGGTTCACCCCTCCACTTT. It encodes CASSEQVTSGSPLHF. Using reference TRBV25-1 and TRBJ1-6 for the parts outside the CDR3, the full variable domain is EADIYQTPRYLVIGTGKKITLECSQTMGHDKMYWYQQDPGMELHLIHYSYGVNSTEKGDLSSESTVSRIRTEHFPLTLESARPSHTSQYLCASSEQVTSGSPLHFGNGTRLTVT.

CDR3 protein: CASSIQPNTEAFF. The CDR3 DNA sequence: TGTGCCAGCAGCATACAGCCGAACACTGAAGCTTTCTTT. The V call is TRBV7-9, the J call TRBJ1-1; D uncertain. Looked up from germline, CDR1 is SEHNR and CDR2 is FQNEAQ (reference sequence). The CDR3 consists of 13 residues. Trimming removed 5 bases from V and 1 base from J, with 8 bases in between.

The chain carries TRBV10-3 and TRBJ2-3; D possibly corresponds to TRBD2 (5 bases). Germline loops: CDR1 ENHRY, CDR2 SYGVKD. V lost 6 bases and J 7 bases, leaving 8 bases between the germline ends. This CDR3 has 11 residues. CDR3: CAIRLAHTQYF. The CDR3 DNA follows: TGTGCCATCAGGCTAGCACATACGCAGTATTTT.

The chain couples TRBV7-3 to TRBJ2-7, with TRBD1 matching over 7 bases. Germline V CDR1 and CDR2: SGHTA, FQGTGA. Trimming removed 5 bases from V and 7 bases from J; junction bases left unmatched: 11. The CDR3 totals 14 residues. CDR3 sequence (DNA): TGTGCCAGCAGCCAGCACAGGGGAAATGGGGAGCAGTACTTC. The encoded protein is CASSQHRGNGEQYF.

This clonotype was found a few times. The V call is TRBV5-1, the J call TRBJ2-6; no reliable D call. The CDR3 runs to 15 residues. The ends were cut back, 6 bases at V and 1 base at J, with 11 bases in the middle. Per the germline V gene, CDR1 is SGHRS and CDR2 is YFSETQ. The CDR3 DNA reads as TGCGCCAGCAAGAGATCCGAGTCTGGGGCCAACGTCCTGACTTTC. This sequence encodes CASKRSESGANVLTF.

This clonotype was counted between two and nine times. This rearrangement joins TRBV11-2 to TRBJ2-7, with 9 bases matching TRBD2. CDR1 and CDR2 from the germline V gene are SGHAT and FQNNGV. The length of the CDR3 is 16 residues. The trim removed 3 bases at V and 5 bases at J, leaving 11 bases unmatched. The CDR3: CASSFVLSGSLNEQYF. The CDR3 bases are TGTGCCAGCAGCTTTGTTCTTAGCGGGAGTCTGAACGAGCAGTACTTC. The entire variable domain, with the rest obtained from reference TRBV11-2 and TRBJ2-7, is as follows: EAGVAQSPRYKIIEKRQSVAFWCNPISGHATLYWYQQILGQGPKLLIQFQNNGVVDDSQLPKDRFSAERLKGVDSTLKIQPAKLEDSAVYLCASSFVLSGSLNEQYFGPGTRLTVT.

This clonotype was seen a few times. J is TRBJ2-5 and V is TRBV20-1, with 7 bases aligning to TRBD1. CDR1 DFQATT and CDR2 SNEGSKA come from the germline V gene (reference sequence). Unmatched junction bases numbered 4, after V lost 1 base and J lost 5 bases. This CDR3 has 13 amino acids. DNA for the CDR3: TGCAGTGCTAGAGGGATACAGGGGGAGACCCAGTACTTC. Translating gives CSARGIQGETQYF.

This clonotype showed up many times. The gene calls are TRBV5-1 and TRBJ2-4, with D perhaps TRBD1 (6 bases). V lost 4 bases, J lost 3 bases, and 14 bases lay in between. CDR3 length: 15 amino acids. Germline assignment: CDR1 SGHRS and CDR2 YFSETQ. CDR3 DNA sequence: TGCGCCAGCAGCCTATCCGCAGGGGTCAAAAACATTCAGTACTTC. Protein sequence: CASSLSAGVKNIQYF.

This clonotype was seen a handful of times. The chain uses TRBV11-2 and TRBJ1-3; no definite D call. The CDR3 runs 15 residues. The germline CDR1 and CDR2 sequences are SGHAT and FQNNGV. The V end was cut by 3 bases, the J end by 0 bases, with 9 bases between. CDR3 nucleotide sequence: TGTGCCAGCAGCTTCGACACCTTCTCTGGAAACACCATATATTTT. Its protein product is CASSFDTFSGNTIYF.

This clonotype was recorded once. It may be a read error: a sequence one base away is much more abundant. J is TRBJ2-4 and V is TRBV12-3 or TRBV12-4, with D uncertain. The CDR3 has 14 amino acids. The CDR3 nucleotides read TGTGCCAGAAGTTTAGTAAGGTCAAAAAACATTCAGTACTTC. This translates into CARSLVRSKNIQYF.

CDR3 in DNA: TGCAGTGCTCAATCCGGACTAGCGGGCTACAATGAGCAGTTCTTC. It is translated as CSAQSGLAGYNEQFF. The V call is TRBV20-1, the J call TRBJ2-1; 11 nucleotides match TRBD2. The CDR3 spans 15 residues. Trimming removed 5 bases from V and 3 bases from J; junction bases left unmatched: 6. Germline-derived CDR1 and CDR2 are DFQATT and SNEGSKA (reference sequence).

This clonotype was recorded many times. The chain recombines TRBV12-3 or TRBV12-4 with TRBJ2-2; D unclear. The CDR3 is made up of 13 amino acids. V was pared by 6 bases and J by 7 bases, with 12 bases between. The CDR3 region has the DNA TGTGCCAGCAGGGAAGTAACAGTCGGGGAGCTGTTTTTT. It is translated as CASREVTVGELFF.

V is TRBV5-1 and J is TRBJ2-3; TRBD2 agrees at 8 bases. The trim removed 0 bases at V and 6 bases at J, leaving 6 bases unmatched. Germline V gene data show CDR1 as SGHRS and CDR2 as YFSETQ. The CDR3 is made up of 15 amino acids. The CDR3 here is CASSLAGGEWDTQYF. The CDR3 coding sequence is TGCGCCAGCAGCTTGGCCGGGGGGGAGTGGGATACGCAGTATTTT.